This is a list of T cell receptor beta chains from one sample in a study of cytomegalovirus exposure and HLA in healthy donors. Some clones are missing from TCRdb's copy, which holds only in-frame ones; the method was immunoSEQ multiplex PCR. The data hold some 84,000 clones, with around three fifths observed a single time. Sequenced input: PBMCs. Source of these receptors: a woman between 40 and 55 years old in good health and CMV-seropositive. Each CDR3 is given with its conserved first and last residue. A D gene is named only where the DNA matches it firmly. Part of the rows lack a size; the others show once, few, many or a class for expanded clones.

12	TRBV7-2	.	TRBJ1-1	.	TGTGCCGGCAGCTTAGAAGTGTTGAGTCCTTTCTTT	CAGSLEVLSPFF
15	TRBV27	.	TRBJ1-5	.	TGTGCCAGCGGTAAAACGGGAGAAATCAATCAGCCCCAGCATTTT	CASGKTGEINQPQHF
14	TRBV18	TRBD1	TRBJ2-5	.	TGTGCCAGCTCACCCCGGACAGGGGGAGAGACCCAGTACTTC	CASSPRTGGETQYF
14	TRBV7-6	TRBD1	TRBJ2-1	.	TGTGCCAGCAGCTCCCGGGACAGATACAATGAGCAGTTCTTC	CASSSRDRYNEQFF
14	TRBV9	.	TRBJ2-3	.	TGTGCCAGCAGCGGAGGGCAGTCGGCAGATACGCAGTATTTT	CASSGGQSADTQYF
13	TRBV5-1	.	TRBJ1-2	.	TGCGCCAGCAGCTTGTTAGGCGACTATGGCTACGCCTTC	CASSLLGDYGYAF
15	TRBV4-3	.	TRBJ1-4	.	TGCGCCAGCAGCCAACCAGGATCAACTAATGAAAAACTGTTTTTT	CASSQPGSTNEKLFF
14	TRBV29-1	.	TRBJ2-3	.	TGCAGCGTTGAGGGGGACACTTCTGCAGATACGCAGTATTTT	CSVEGDTSADTQYF
14	TRBV7-2	TRBD2	TRBJ2-1	.	TGTGCCAGCAGCTTGGGGAGGGAGTACAATGAGCAGTTCTTC	CASSLGREYNEQFF
15	TRBV4-1	.	TRBJ1-2	.	TGCGCCAGCAGCCAAGCTGAATACAGTAACTATGGCTACACCTTC	CASSQAEYSNYGYTF
13	TRBV10-3	.	TRBJ2-5	few	TGTGCCATCAGCCAGGGCGCGGAGGAGACCCAGTACTTC	CAISQGAEETQYF
15	TRBV7-2	TRBD1	TRBJ1-5	few	TGTGCCAGCAGCTTGGCGACAGGGCCCTATCAGCCCCAGCATTTT	CASSLATGPYQPQHF
11	TRBV30	.	TRBJ1-3	once	TGTGCCTGGAGTGCTGTAAACACCATATATTTT	CAWSAVNTIYF
12	TRBV30	.	TRBJ2-5	.	TGTGCCTGGAGAAGGCAGGGAGAGACCCAGTACTTC	CAWRRQGETQYF
20	TRBV12-2	.	TRBJ2-6	.	TGTGCAAGTCGCTCATACCCAGGACAGGTTATTTCGTCTGGGGCCAACGTCCTGACTTTC	CASRSYPGQVISSGANVLTF
14	TRBV28	.	TRBJ1-4	.	TGTGCCAGCAGTTCCCTATCGCTTAATGAAAAACTGTTTTTT	CASSSLSLNEKLFF
16	TRBV10-3	TRBD1	TRBJ2-1	few	TGTGCCATCAGTGAGCCCGGGACAGGGCGTTACAATGAGCAGTTCTTC	CAISEPGTGRYNEQFF
15	TRBV5-6	.	TRBJ1-5	.	TGTGCCAGCAGCGGAGGCCCAAATGGCAATCAGCCCCAGCATTTT	CASSGGPNGNQPQHF
11	TRBV28	.	TRBJ1-2	.	TGTGCCAGCAGTCCGGGAGCCCGGTACACCTTC	CASSPGARYTF
16	TRBV7-6	TRBD2	TRBJ2-2	.	TGTGCCAGCAGCTTAGTAAGCGGGAGGAACACCGGGGAGCTGTTTTTT	CASSLVSGRNTGELFF
14	TRBV11-2	.	TRBJ1-1	.	TGTGCCAGCAGCGTTAGATCGGGGGACACTGAAGCTTTCTTT	CASSVRSGDTEAFF
13	TRBV7-2	.	TRBJ2-1	.	TGTGCCAGCAGCGCGAGCTCCTACAATGAGCAGTTCTTC	CASSASSYNEQFF
17	TRBV4-2	TRBD2	TRBJ2-1	.	TGTGCCAGCAGCCAGTGGGGTTTGAGCGGGAGGGCCAATGAGCAGTTCTTC	CASSQWGLSGRANEQFF
20	TRBV15	TRBD2	TRBJ2-7	.	TGTGCCACCAGCAGAGATTACCAGTGGGCATCTGGACTAGCGGGATCCGAGCAGTACTTC	CATSRDYQWASGLAGSEQYF
14	TRBV6-1	TRBD1	TRBJ1-2	.	TGTGCCAGCCAGACAGGGGGCACAAACTATGGCTACACCTTC	CASQTGGTNYGYTF
14	TRBV4-3	.	TRBJ1-5	few	TGCGCCAGCAGCCAAGACTATAGCAATCAGCCCCAGCATTTT	CASSQDYSNQPQHF
15	TRBV5-1	TRBD2	TRBJ2-7	.	TGCGCCAGCAGCTTTACTAGCGGGAGGGAGGTCGAGCAGTACTTC	CASSFTSGREVEQYF
15	TRBV4-1	TRBD1	TRBJ1-2	.	TGCGCCAGCAGCCCCTCAGGACAGGGGGCAAATGGCTACACCTTC	CASSPSGQGANGYTF
14	TRBV7-2	TRBD1	TRBJ1-1	.	TGTGCCAGCAGCTTCATTACAGGGGGTACTGAAGCTTTCTTT	CASSFITGGTEAFF
14	TRBV11-2	.	TRBJ1-1	once	TGTGCCAGCAGCTTAGACTGGAGGAACACTGAAGCTTTCTTT	CASSLDWRNTEAFF
13	TRBV9	.	TRBJ1-1	once	TGTGCCAGCAGCCTGCGGACTTACACTGAAGCTTTCTTT	CASSLRTYTEAFF
14	TRBV29-1	.	TRBJ1-3	.	TGCAGCGTTGAACCATACTCTCGTGGAAACACCATATATTTT	CSVEPYSRGNTIYF
16	TRBV27	.	TRBJ2-5	.	TGTGCCAGCAGTTCCTCGCGGGACTTCGTCCAGGAGACCCAGTACTTC	CASSSSRDFVQETQYF
15	TRBV7-2	.	TRBJ1-2	.	TGTGCCAGCAGCTTAGATTCCTCTGGGAGTGTAGGCTACACCTTC	CASSLDSSGSVGYTF
14	TRBV5-3	.	TRBJ2-6	.	TGTGCCAGAAGCTTGGGTAGTGGGGCCAACGTCCTGACTTTC	CARSLGSGANVLTF
15	TRBV7-2	.	TRBJ2-3	.	TGTGCCAGCAGCTTAGACCAGCGTCGCACAGATACGCAGTATTTT	CASSLDQRRTDTQYF
14	TRBV2	TRBD1	TRBJ1-4	once	TGTGCCAGCAGTGCGGGCACAGGGGTCGAAAAACTGTTTTTT	CASSAGTGVEKLFF
13	TRBV19	.	TRBJ1-2	.	TGTGCCAGTAGTATTACAGGGAACTATGGCTACACCTTC	CASSITGNYGYTF
14	TRBV28	.	TRBJ1-1	.	TGTGCCAGCAGTTTTCAGGGTAGGGACACTGAAGCTTTCTTT	CASSFQGRDTEAFF
15	TRBV9	TRBD1	TRBJ2-7	few	TGTGCCAGCAGCCCGCAACCGGGACAGAACTACGAGCAGTACTTC	CASSPQPGQNYEQYF
15	TRBV5-1	TRBD1	TRBJ1-3	few	TGCGCCAGCAGCGAGCCGGGGGACAGGGGAAACACCATATATTTT	CASSEPGDRGNTIYF